This TCR beta chain was identified during a study of blood T cell repertoires in COVID-19. Study at large: Sites in the United States, Italy and Spain provided acute and convalescent COVID-19 samples.

This clone has a single count. The CDR3 sequence is 16 residues long. The V gene lost 5 bases and the J gene lost 8 bases, with 24 bases spanning the gap. Germline-derived CDR1 and CDR2 are LGHNA and YSLEER. Sequenced by immunoSEQ multiplex PCR; TCRdb stores in-frame clones only, minus some. The sample records under 200,000 clones, roughly 84% being singletons. Sequencing input: peripheral blood. The receptor comes from a man between 65 and 85 years old with active or convalescent COVID-19. V gene TRBV4-3 combines with J gene TRBJ1-2, with a tentative D call TRBD1 (6 bases). The CDR3 coding sequence is TGCGCCAGCAGCGCGACAGGCCGACCGGGGGGGGCGGGCTACACCTTC. Translating it yields CASSATGRPGGAGYTF.